The clone carrying this T cell receptor beta chain was seen at least ten times. Its antigen is unknown. This sample is part of a study of breast tumors, draining lymph nodes, adjacent tissues. The study's findings and limits: Tumors had less TCR diversity than lymph nodes, more than nontumor tissue. Luminal-like breast cancer showed significantly higher tumor–nontumor repertoire similarity than basal-like.

Samples came from axillary lymph nodes draining the breast cancer. The germline V gene has CDR1 DFQATT and CDR2 SNEGSKA (reference sequence). V trimming: 3 bases; J trimming: 5 bases; junction bases outside the gene matches: 4. The CDR3 covers 14 residues. In TCRdb, the multiplex PCR reads were re-called with MiXCR into one record per CDR3 protein. Of around 300,000 distinct CDR3 sequences in the sample, around 30% were seen once. The gene calls are TRBV20-1 and TRBJ2-1, with 10 bases fitting TRBD2. This TCR came from a female donor with breast cancer. Some clones in this sample may be carry-over from other donors' samples. The sample comprised axillary lymph node tissue. The CDR3: CSASRTSGHNEQFF. The CDR3 DNA reads as TGCAGTGCTAGCAGGACTAGCGGACACAATGAGCAGTTCTTC.